These 3 T cell receptor beta chains share one sample of origin, sequenced in a study of siplizumab effects on memory and regulatory T cells. Sequencing used immunoSEQ multiplex PCR; TCRdb keeps in-frame clones, though not all of them. Here the sample spans roughly 40,000 clones, roughly 90% being singletons. The sequencing sample was made of naive CD4+ T cells sorted from blood. The receptor set was obtained from a human donor in good health.

The chain has TRBV30 and TRBJ2-7, with 10 bases lining up with TRBD1. The CDR3 sequence is 13 residues long. Germline V lookup: CDR1 GTSNPN, CDR2 SVGIG (reference sequence). With 8 bases clipped from V and 6 bases from J, the junction kept 10 bases outside the gene matches. The CDR3 nucleotides read TGTGCCAGCAGCCCCGGGACAGGGGCCGAGCAGTACTTC. Amino acids: CASSPGTGAEQYF.

This chain connects TRBV6-5 to TRBJ2-7; the match to TRBD1 covers 11 bases. From germline, CDR1 is MNHEY and CDR2 SVGAGI. The CDR3 has 15 amino acids. V was clipped by 10 bases and J by 6 bases; unmatched bases: 14. The CDR3 DNA follows: TGTGCCACGTCGACTCTTGGACAGGGGGCCTTCGAGCAGTACTTC. Protein: CATSTLGQGAFEQYF.

Written as DNA, the CDR3 is TGCGCCAGCGCCACGGGGGGTCCGGGGACCCAGTACTTC. Translated: CASATGGPGTQYF. V usage is TRBV5-1 and J usage is TRBJ2-5; 7 bases are shared with TRBD2. Germline V gene lookup returns CDR1 SGHRS and CDR2 YFSETQ. J gave up 7 bases and V 7 bases, and 10 bases lay outside the gene matches. The CDR3 loop spans 13 amino acids. Combining the CDR3 with reference TRBV5-1 and TRBJ2-5 gives the whole variable domain KAGVTQTPRYLIKTRGQQVTLSCSPISGHRSVSWYQQTPGQGLQFLFEYFSETQRNKGNFPGRFSGRQFSNSRSEMNVSTLELGDSALYLCASATGGPGTQYFGPGTRLLVL.